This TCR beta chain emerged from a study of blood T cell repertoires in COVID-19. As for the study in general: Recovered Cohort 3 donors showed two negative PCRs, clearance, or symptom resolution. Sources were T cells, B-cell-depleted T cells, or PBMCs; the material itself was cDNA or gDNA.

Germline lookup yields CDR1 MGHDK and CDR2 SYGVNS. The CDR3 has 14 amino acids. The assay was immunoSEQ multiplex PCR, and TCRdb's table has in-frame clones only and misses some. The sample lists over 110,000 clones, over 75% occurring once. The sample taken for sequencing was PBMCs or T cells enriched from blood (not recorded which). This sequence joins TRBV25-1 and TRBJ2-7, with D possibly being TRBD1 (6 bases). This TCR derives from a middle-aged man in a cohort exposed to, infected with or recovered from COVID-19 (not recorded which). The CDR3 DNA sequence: TGTGCGACTCCCAGGACAGTTAATTCCTACGAGCAGTACTTC. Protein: CATPRTVNSYEQYF.